These T cell receptor beta chains were read from a single sample in a study of read filtering for tumor transcriptome and immune sequencing. TCRdb re-called the reads with MiXCR, one entry per CDR3 protein. The sample consists of approximately 58,000 distinct CDR3 sequences, around an eighth of them appearing once. The sample was a population of CD138-negative cells sorted from bone marrow. Every receptor here comes from a donor aged 40 or older with multiple myeloma. The CDR3 runs from the conserved cysteine through the conserved F or W. D genes are given only for firm matches. Clone size appears in some rows only: once, few, many, or a class for an expanded clone.

d_gene: NA; abundance: many; len: 10; j_gene: TRBJ1-1; v_gene: TRBV29-1; CDR3nt: TGCAGCGCCCGGACGGCCGAAGCTTTCTTT; CDR3aa: CSARTAEAFF
d_gene: NA; abundance: many; len: 17; j_gene: TRBJ1-2; v_gene: TRBV12-2; CDR3nt: TGTGCAAGTCGCACATGGACAGGGGGGGGAGCTAACTATGGCTACACCTTC; CDR3aa: CASRTWTGGGANYGYTF
d_gene: NA; abundance: many; len: 12; j_gene: TRBJ2-1; v_gene: TRBV5-1; CDR3nt: TGCGCCAGCAGCCGGGACTGGGATGAGCAGTTCTTC; CDR3aa: CASSRDWDEQFF
d_gene: NA; abundance: few; len: 13; j_gene: TRBJ2-7; v_gene: TRBV5-4; CDR3nt: TGTGCCAGCAGCTTGGACGGCCGGGGCCAGCAGTACTTC; CDR3aa: CASSLDGRGQQYF
d_gene: NA; abundance: many; len: 12; j_gene: TRBJ2-2; v_gene: TRBV11-2; CDR3nt: TGTGCCAGCAGCTTGGGGCCCGGGGAGCTGTTTTTT; CDR3aa: CASSLGPGELFF
d_gene: NA; abundance: NA; len: 14; j_gene: TRBJ2-5; v_gene: TRBV28; CDR3nt: TGTGCCAGCAGTTTAGGGTCAGGGAGAGAGACCCAGTACTTC; CDR3aa: CASSLGSGRETQYF
d_gene: NA; abundance: many; len: 13; j_gene: TRBJ2-5; v_gene: TRBV20-1; CDR3nt: TGCAGTGCGCCCCCGGGGCTGAGAGAGACCCAGTACTTC; CDR3aa: CSAPPGLRETQYF
d_gene: NA; abundance: many; len: 14; j_gene: TRBJ2-5; v_gene: TRBV5-1; CDR3nt: TGCGCCAGCAGCTTGGGACAACTTCAAGAGACCCAGTACTTC; CDR3aa: CASSLGQLQETQYF
d_gene: TRBD2; abundance: many; len: 15; j_gene: TRBJ2-1; v_gene: TRBV3-1; CDR3nt: TGTGCCAGCAGACGTAGCGGGGGGGCTCACAATGAGCAGTTCTTC; CDR3aa: CASRRSGGAHNEQFF
d_gene: NA; abundance: many; len: 15; j_gene: TRBJ1-1; v_gene: TRBV7-3; CDR3nt: TGTGCCAGCAGCTTCACCGGGACGGAGAACACTGAAGCTTTCTTT; CDR3aa: CASSFTGTENTEAFF
d_gene: TRBD1; abundance: NA; len: 10; j_gene: TRBJ1-1; v_gene: TRBV29-1; CDR3nt: TGCGGCGTCCTACAGGGGGGCGCTTTCTTT; CDR3aa: CGVLQGGAFF
d_gene: NA; abundance: few; len: 15; j_gene: TRBJ1-1; v_gene: TRBV25-1; CDR3nt: TGTGCCAGCAGTGACTCGCGTCCCGTGGGCACTGAAGCTTTCTTT; CDR3aa: CASSDSRPVGTEAFF
d_gene: NA; abundance: many; len: 14; j_gene: TRBJ2-1; v_gene: TRBV3-1; CDR3nt: TGTGCCAGCAGCCAGTATCAGGAGAACAATGAGCAGTTCTTC; CDR3aa: CASSQYQENNEQFF
d_gene: TRBD2; abundance: few; len: 15; j_gene: TRBJ2-5; v_gene: TRBV27; CDR3nt: TGTGCCAGCCAGAAGGGCGGGGGGGCTCGAGAGACCCAGTACTTC; CDR3aa: CASQKGGGARETQYF
d_gene: NA; abundance: few; len: 16; j_gene: TRBJ2-1; v_gene: TRBV4-1; CDR3nt: TGCGCCAGCAGCCAACTTGACACCATAAAGAACAATGAGCAGTTCTTC; CDR3aa: CASSQLDTIKNNEQFF
d_gene: NA; abundance: many; len: 13; j_gene: TRBJ2-7; v_gene: TRBV6-5; CDR3nt: TGTGCCAGCAGTTACTCCCGTTCCTACGAGCAGTACTTC; CDR3aa: CASSYSRSYEQYF
d_gene: NA; abundance: many; len: 11; j_gene: TRBJ1-1; v_gene: TRBV9; CDR3nt: TGTGCCAGCAGCGGAGAAGAACGAGCTTTCTTT; CDR3aa: CASSGEERAFF
d_gene: TRBD1; abundance: many; len: 15; j_gene: TRBJ2-5; v_gene: TRBV29-1; CDR3nt: TGCAGCGTTGAGTTATTGGGACAGGGGATCGAGACCCAGTACTTC; CDR3aa: CSVELLGQGIETQYF
d_gene: NA; abundance: many; len: 16; j_gene: TRBJ1-6; v_gene: TRBV6-6; CDR3nt: TGTGCCAGCAGTGCCCTCAAGGCAGGCTTTAATTCACCCCTCCACTTT; CDR3aa: CASSALKAGFNSPLHF
d_gene: NA; abundance: few; len: 16; j_gene: TRBJ1-5; v_gene: TRBV24-1; CDR3nt: TGTGCCACCAGTGCGGGAAGTGACGGGAGCAATCAGCCCCAGCATTTT; CDR3aa: CATSAGSDGSNQPQHF
d_gene: TRBD1; abundance: few; len: 14; j_gene: TRBJ1-5; v_gene: TRBV2; CDR3nt: TGTGCCAGCAGTTTCAGGGGGCTTGGTCAGCCCCAGCATTTT; CDR3aa: CASSFRGLGQPQHF
d_gene: NA; abundance: NA; len: 11; j_gene: TRBJ2-2; v_gene: TRBV5-4; CDR3nt: TGTGCCAGCCAAGAGACCGGGGAGCTGTTTTTT; CDR3aa: CASQETGELFF
d_gene: TRBD2; abundance: many; len: 12; j_gene: TRBJ2-1; v_gene: TRBV20-1; CDR3nt: TGTAGGTCTAGCGGGGATTACAATGAGCAGTTCTTC; CDR3aa: CRSSGDYNEQFF
d_gene: NA; abundance: many; len: 15; j_gene: TRBJ2-5; v_gene: TRBV12-3/TRBV12-4; CDR3nt: TGTGCCAGCAGTTTTTCGGGGGACGGTCAAGAGACCCAGTACTTC; CDR3aa: CASSFSGDGQETQYF
d_gene: TRBD1; abundance: many; len: 15; j_gene: TRBJ2-7; v_gene: TRBV2; CDR3nt: TGTGCCAGCCAAGCCTCCGGGACAGGGGCGAGTGAGCAGTACTTC; CDR3aa: CASQASGTGASEQYF
d_gene: NA; abundance: NA; len: 12; j_gene: TRBJ1-3; v_gene: TRBV6-2/TRBV6-3; CDR3nt: TGTGCCAGCAGTCTGACGGCGGACACCATATATTTT; CDR3aa: CASSLTADTIYF
d_gene: NA; abundance: many; len: 11; j_gene: TRBJ1-2; v_gene: TRBV6-2/TRBV6-3; CDR3nt: TGTGCCAGCAGTTACGGATATGGCTACACCTTC; CDR3aa: CASSYGYGYTF
d_gene: NA; abundance: many; len: 15; j_gene: TRBJ1-1; v_gene: TRBV2; CDR3nt: TGTGCCAGCAGGGACGACCTAGGACGGAACACTGAAGCTTTCTTT; CDR3aa: CASRDDLGRNTEAFF
d_gene: NA; abundance: NA; len: 13; j_gene: TRBJ1-5; v_gene: TRBV12-3/TRBV12-4; CDR3nt: TGTGCCAGCAGACTCTGGAGCAATCAGCCCCAGCATTTT; CDR3aa: CASRLWSNQPQHF
d_gene: NA; abundance: many; len: 13; j_gene: TRBJ2-5; v_gene: TRBV5-1; CDR3nt: TGCGCCAGCAGCTTGGCTCTTGGTGAGACCCAGTACTTC; CDR3aa: CASSLALGETQYF
d_gene: NA; abundance: few; len: 15; j_gene: TRBJ2-7; v_gene: TRBV4-1; CDR3nt: TGCGCCAGCAGCCAAGAGACATTCTTCTCCTACGAGCAGTACTTC; CDR3aa: CASSQETFFSYEQYF
d_gene: NA; abundance: few; len: 17; j_gene: TRBJ2-4; v_gene: TRBV11-2; CDR3nt: TGTGCCAGCAGCTTAGTTACTAACACGCCGGTCAAAAACATTCGGTACTTC; CDR3aa: CASSLVTNTPVKNIRYF
d_gene: NA; abundance: NA; len: 10; j_gene: TRBJ1-1; v_gene: TRBV29-1; CDR3nt: TGCAGCGTTGGAGAACAAGAAGCTTTCTTT; CDR3aa: CSVGEQEAFF
d_gene: TRBD1; abundance: NA; len: 18; j_gene: TRBJ2-4; v_gene: TRBV3-1; CDR3nt: TGTGCCAGCAGCCACGCCTACAGGGGCACCGTCGGCCGAAACATTCAGTACTTC; CDR3aa: CASSHAYRGTVGRNIQYF
d_gene: NA; abundance: many; len: 13; j_gene: TRBJ2-1; v_gene: TRBV7-9; CDR3nt: TGTGCCAGCAGCTCACAGGGATACAATGAGCAGTTCTTC; CDR3aa: CASSSQGYNEQFF
d_gene: TRBD1; abundance: many; len: 14; j_gene: TRBJ1-2; v_gene: TRBV29-1; CDR3nt: TGCAGCGTGCACCCCCGGGACAGGGGTTATGGCTACACCTTC; CDR3aa: CSVHPRDRGYGYTF
d_gene: NA; abundance: many; len: 15; j_gene: TRBJ1-5; v_gene: TRBV5-1; CDR3nt: TGCGCCAGCAGCCTTATGGGGGGATACAATCAGCCCCAGCATTTT; CDR3aa: CASSLMGGYNQPQHF
d_gene: NA; abundance: many; len: 13; j_gene: TRBJ2-1; v_gene: TRBV7-9; CDR3nt: TGTGCCAGCAGCTTACGACGCGAAAAGGAGCAGTTCTTC; CDR3aa: CASSLRREKEQFF
d_gene: TRBD1; abundance: many; len: 16; j_gene: TRBJ1-4; v_gene: TRBV7-8; CDR3nt: TGTGCCAGCAGCCTGGGACAGGGACGACTTAATGAAAAACTGTTTTTT; CDR3aa: CASSLGQGRLNEKLFF
d_gene: TRBD2; abundance: many; len: 17; j_gene: TRBJ2-5; v_gene: TRBV2; CDR3nt: TGTGCCAGCAGTCAACCGGGACTAGCGAAAGGGAAAGAGACCCAGTACTTC; CDR3aa: CASSQPGLAKGKETQYF
d_gene: NA; abundance: many; len: 11; j_gene: TRBJ1-5; v_gene: TRBV2; CDR3nt: TGTGCCAGCAGTGTCAGTCAGCCCCAGCATTTT; CDR3aa: CASSVSQPQHF
d_gene: NA; abundance: many; len: 15; j_gene: TRBJ2-2; v_gene: TRBV12-3/TRBV12-4; CDR3nt: TGTGCCAGCAGTTTATCCGGGGCCTCGAACGGGGAGCTGTTTTTT; CDR3aa: CASSLSGASNGELFF
d_gene: NA; abundance: many; len: 15; j_gene: TRBJ1-4; v_gene: TRBV20-1; CDR3nt: TGCAGTGCTAGAGAGGGCTGGGGGTCTAAGGAAAAACTGTTTTTT; CDR3aa: CSAREGWGSKEKLFF
d_gene: TRBD1; abundance: many; len: 15; j_gene: TRBJ2-3; v_gene: TRBV7-3; CDR3nt: TGTGCCAGCAGCTCTCGGATCGACAGGGCCGATACGCAGTATTTT; CDR3aa: CASSSRIDRADTQYF
d_gene: TRBD2; abundance: NA; len: 19; j_gene: TRBJ2-7; v_gene: TRBV7-9; CDR3nt: TGTGCCAGCAGCCGCCCGAGGGGACTAGCGGGGGGAGGGAGCTACGAGCAGTACTTC; CDR3aa: CASSRPRGLAGGGSYEQYF
d_gene: TRBD1; abundance: few; len: 16; j_gene: TRBJ1-1; v_gene: TRBV7-3; CDR3nt: TGTGCCAGCAGCAGGGGACAGGCCTGGGAGAACACTGAAGCTTTCTTT; CDR3aa: CASSRGQAWENTEAFF
d_gene: NA; abundance: many; len: 16; j_gene: TRBJ2-1; v_gene: TRBV7-9; CDR3nt: TGTGCCAGCAGCTTAGTGTATGGAACCTCCTACAATGAGCAGTTCTTC; CDR3aa: CASSLVYGTSYNEQFF
d_gene: TRBD1; abundance: many; len: 13; j_gene: TRBJ1-2; v_gene: TRBV3-1; CDR3nt: TGTGCCACCCTTGAGACAGGGAGCTATGGCTACACCTTC; CDR3aa: CATLETGSYGYTF
d_gene: NA; abundance: many; len: 16; j_gene: TRBJ2-2; v_gene: TRBV19; CDR3nt: TGTGCCAGTACCCTACCGCGCGGCTATCCCGGCGGGGAGCTGTTTTTT; CDR3aa: CASTLPRGYPGGELFF
d_gene: TRBD1; abundance: many; len: 13; j_gene: TRBJ2-5; v_gene: TRBV7-2; CDR3nt: TGTGCCAGCAGCCGGGGACAGCAAGAGACCCAGTACTTC; CDR3aa: CASSRGQQETQYF
d_gene: TRBD1; abundance: many; len: 13; j_gene: TRBJ2-3; v_gene: TRBV6-1; CDR3nt: TGTGCCAGCATTACAGGGGAGAGTTATACGCAGTATTTT; CDR3aa: CASITGESYTQYF